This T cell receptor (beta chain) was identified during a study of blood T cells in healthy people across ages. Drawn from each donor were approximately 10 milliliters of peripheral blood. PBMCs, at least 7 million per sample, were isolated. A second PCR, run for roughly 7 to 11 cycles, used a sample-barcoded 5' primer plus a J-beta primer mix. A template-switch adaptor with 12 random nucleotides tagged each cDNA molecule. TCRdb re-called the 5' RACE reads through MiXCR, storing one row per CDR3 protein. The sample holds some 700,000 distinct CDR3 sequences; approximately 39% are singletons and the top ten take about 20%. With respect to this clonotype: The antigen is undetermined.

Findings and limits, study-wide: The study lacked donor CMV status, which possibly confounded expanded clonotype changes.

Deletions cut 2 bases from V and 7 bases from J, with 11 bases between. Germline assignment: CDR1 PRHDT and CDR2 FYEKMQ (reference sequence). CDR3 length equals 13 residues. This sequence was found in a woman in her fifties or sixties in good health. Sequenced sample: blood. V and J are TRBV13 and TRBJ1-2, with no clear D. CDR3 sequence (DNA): TGTGCCAGCAGCTTACGGGAATTCAGTGGCTACACCTTC. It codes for CASSLREFSGYTF.